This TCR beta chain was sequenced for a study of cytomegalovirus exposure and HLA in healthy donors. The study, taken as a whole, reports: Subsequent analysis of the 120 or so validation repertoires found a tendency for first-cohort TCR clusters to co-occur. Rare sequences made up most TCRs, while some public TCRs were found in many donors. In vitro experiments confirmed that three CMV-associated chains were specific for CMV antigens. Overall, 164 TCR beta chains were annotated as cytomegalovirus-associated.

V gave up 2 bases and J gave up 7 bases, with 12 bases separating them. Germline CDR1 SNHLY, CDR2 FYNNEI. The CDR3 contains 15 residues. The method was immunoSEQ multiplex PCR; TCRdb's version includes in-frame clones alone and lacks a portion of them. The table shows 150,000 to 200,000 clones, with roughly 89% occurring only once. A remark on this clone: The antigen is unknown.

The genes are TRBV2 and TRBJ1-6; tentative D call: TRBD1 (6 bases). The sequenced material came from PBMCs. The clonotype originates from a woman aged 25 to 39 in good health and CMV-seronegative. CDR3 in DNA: TGTGCCAGCAGTGAACTCGGACAGCGAAATTCACCCCTCCACTTT. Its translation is CASSELGQRNSPLHF.